This TCR beta chain was captured in a study of OX40 agonist ivuxolimab in advanced cancers. Looking at the study overall: Treatment of patients was with ivuxolimab, an agonistic anti-OX40 (CD134) antibody. The study, taken as a whole, reports: Determination of antigen specificity was not performed for the expanded peripheral T cells. Averaging showed that CD8+ T cells had more expanded clones than CD4+ did.

The CDR3 is 15 amino acids. V lost 4 bases, J lost 3 bases, and 13 bases lay in between. Germline CDR1 reads KGHSH; CDR2 reads LQKENI. The cohort excluded patients with autoimmune disease history or systemic immunosuppression. This table comes from immunoSEQ multiplex PCR, and its TCRdb copy is limited to in-frame clones, with some not included. The profile shows 50,000 to 75,000 clones, 70% to 80% of them singletons. Regarding this clone: What it binds is unknown.

This TCR came from an adult with an advanced solid tumor such as melanoma, head and neck, liver or kidney cancer. The gene calls are TRBV18 and TRBJ1-5, with D perhaps matching TRBD1 (5 bases). Sequenced material: CD4+ or CD8+ T cells sorted from blood, taken in a trial of the OX40 agonist ivuxolimab. The CDR3 loop reads CASSQQDGHNQPQHF. In DNA, the CDR3 is TGTGCCAGCTCACAACAGGACGGGCACAATCAGCCCCAGCATTTT.